In its sample, the clone carrying this T cell receptor (beta chain) was seen many times. Its target is unknown. This sample was included in a study of metastatic and nonmetastatic thyroid tumors. Study context: Repertoire comparisons spanned blood and tumor or nodule tissue from malignant and benign thyroid patients.

Per the original methods: What underpinned the distant-metastasis classifier for papillary thyroid cancer was the set of CDR3 differences across clinicopathological groups. With MiXCR, TCRdb called clones anew from the PCR reads. The V and J calls and clone size are TCRdb's, not the authors'. The repertoire holds about 50,000 clones, with about 20% as singletons. Ahead of thyroid surgery, no patient had received treatment of any kind. Whole-study findings and limits: Reports indicated that malignant thyroid tumors showed significantly higher TCR beta diversity than benign nodules did, in blood and tumor.

CDR1 MNHEY and CDR2 SVGEGT come from the germline V gene. CDR3 size: 11 residues. Trimming took off 5 bases at V and 9 bases at J, with 8 bases between the two ends. The sequence derives from a female donor with papillary thyroid cancer or a benign thyroid nodule (not recorded which). Some clones in this sample may be carry-over from other donors' samples. The V and J genes are TRBV6-2 or TRBV6-3 and TRBJ2-1, with D perhaps matching TRBD1 (5 bases). The sample consisted of blood. The CDR3 reads CASSKTVEQFF. DNA of the CDR3: TGTGCCAGCAGTAAGACAGTTGAGCAGTTCTTC.